This T cell receptor beta chain was profiled in a study of blood T cell repertoires in COVID-19. For the study at large: COVID-19 samples collected from the United States, Italy and Spain covered acute and convalescent phases.

Between the trimmed V and J ends, which lost 1 base and 5 bases, there was a span of 12 bases. This CDR3 contains 14 residues. Germline CDR1 is MNHEY and CDR2 is SVGAGI. Source study methods: How many nucleated cells were present was estimated from reference gene primer amplification. Sequencing used immunoSEQ multiplex PCR; TCRdb keeps in-frame clones, though not all of them. The V and J calls and clone size were taken over from that table, and D and trimming were inferred from the DNA. The table records fewer than 200,000 clones, roughly four fifths of them present only once. Followed over time, Seattle patients had been enrolled while infection was active.

The rearrangement uses TRBV6-5 and TRBJ2-7; D is possibly TRBD2 (7 bases). The specimen sequenced was peripheral blood. This sequence was found in a woman at least 80 years old with COVID-19, enrolled during active disease. The chain's CDR3 is CASSYWEGGDEQYF. The DNA of the CDR3 is TGTGCCAGCAGTTACTGGGAAGGGGGGGACGAGCAGTACTTC.